This T cell receptor (beta chain) is drawn from a study of vaccination and CD4 T cells after COVID-19. Treatment in this sample: approximately 11-day PBMC culture with coronavirus spike peptide pools or control peptides (ViraFEST assay). About this clonotype itself: Its antigen is unidentified.

Losses at the gene ends were 4 bases for V and 3 bases for J; bases not matched to a gene: 6. CDR3 size: 15 residues. The V gene's germline CDR1 is SGDLS and CDR2 YYNGEE. Cultured CD4+ T-cell DNA underwent Oncomine TCR Beta short-read sequencing. TCRdb reprocessed the PCR reads with MiXCR, giving one entry per CDR3 protein. The sample records under 9,000 distinct CDR3 sequences, about three quarters being singletons. V and J are TRBV9 and TRBJ2-1, with 8 positions matching TRBD1. The sequence was obtained from a human donor who had recovered from COVID-19. Source material: CD4+ T cells from blood, cultured in vitro. CDR3 protein: CASSPAGQVYNEQFF. The CDR3 coding sequence is TGTGCCAGCAGCCCCGCGGGACAGGTCTACAATGAGCAGTTCTTC. Using reference TRBV9 and TRBJ2-1 for the parts outside the CDR3, the full variable domain is DSGVTQTPKHLITATGQRVTLRCSPRSGDLSVYWYQQSLDQGLQFLIQYYNGEERAKGNILERFSAQQFPDLHSELNLSSLELGDSALYFCASSPAGQVYNEQFFGPGTRLTVL.